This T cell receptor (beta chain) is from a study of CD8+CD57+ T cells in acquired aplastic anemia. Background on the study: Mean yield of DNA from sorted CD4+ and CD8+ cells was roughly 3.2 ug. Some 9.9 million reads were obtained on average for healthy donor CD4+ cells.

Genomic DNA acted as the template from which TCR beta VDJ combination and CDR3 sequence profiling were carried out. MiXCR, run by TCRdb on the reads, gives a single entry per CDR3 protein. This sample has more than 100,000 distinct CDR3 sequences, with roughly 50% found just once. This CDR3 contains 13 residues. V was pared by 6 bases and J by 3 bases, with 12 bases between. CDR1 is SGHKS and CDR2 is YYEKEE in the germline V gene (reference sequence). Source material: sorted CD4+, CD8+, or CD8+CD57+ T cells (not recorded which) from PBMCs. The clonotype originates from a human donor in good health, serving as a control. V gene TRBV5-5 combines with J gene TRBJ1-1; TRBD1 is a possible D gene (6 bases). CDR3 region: CASIRGGHTEAFF. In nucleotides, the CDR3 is TGTGCCAGCATCCGGGGGGGGCACACTGAAGCTTTCTTT.